The source of this TCR beta chain is a study of blood T cell repertoires in COVID-19. Study-wide background: Sites across the United States, Italy and Spain contributed samples from acute and convalescent COVID-19. PBMCs, B-cell-depleted T cells, or T cells provided the cDNA or gDNA that made up the material.

Per the original data handling: Estimated nucleated cell counts came from reference gene primer amplification. Some clones are missing from TCRdb's copy, which holds only in-frame ones; the method was immunoSEQ multiplex PCR. The V and J calls and clone size were taken over from that table, and D and trimming were inferred from the DNA. The data hold 130,000 to 150,000 clones, with around four fifths observed a single time. The V segment lost 2 bases and the J segment 1 base; nucleotides outside the gene matches: 3. Looked up from germline, CDR1 is GTSNPN and CDR2 is SVGIG (reference sequence). The CDR3 spans 14 residues.

J is TRBJ1-1 and V is TRBV30; TRBD1 aligns across 8 bases. The clonotype was recovered from a woman aged 40 to 55 with active or convalescent COVID-19. Sequencing used peripheral blood. The CDR3 DNA sequence: TGTGCCTGGAGTCCCGGGACAGGGAACACTGAAGCTTTCTTT. Its translation: CAWSPGTGNTEAFF.